Following are 9 T cell receptor beta chains from one sample sequenced in a study of blood T cells in healthy people across ages. A J-beta primer mix and a sample-barcoded 5' primer were used in a second PCR of roughly 7 to 12 cycles. TCRdb reprocessed the 5' RACE reads via MiXCR and lists one record per CDR3 protein. The profile shows some 670,000 distinct CDR3 sequences, around 50% of them singletons. Sequenced: blood. These receptors all come from a woman older than 75 in good health.

With regard to this clonotype: The junction shows a germline mismatch at one end, possibly a read error. This chain uses TRBV18 with TRBJ2-7; perhaps TRBD2 as D (5 bases). The V gene's germline CDR1 is KGHSH and CDR2 LQKENI. The CDR3 has 15 residues. CDR3 nucleotide sequence: TGTGCCAGCTCACCAGGGATAGCGCCTACCTACGAGCGGTACTTC. Translation gives CASSPGIAPTYERYF.

This clonotype was observed at least ten times. V is TRBV12-3 or TRBV12-4 and J is TRBJ2-3; D is undetermined. The CDR3 runs 13 residues. Trimming cost V 1 base and J 6 bases, with 8 bases left between them. Here the CDR3 DNA reads TGTGCCAGCAGTTTAGACAGTAGGGATACGCAGTATTTT. Encoded protein: CASSLDSRDTQYF.

This clonotype was picked up many times. Here the CDR3 reads CATAGGAQGRGDTQYF. The CDR3 DNA reads TGCGCCACCGCCGGAGGGGCACAGGGTAGAGGAGATACGCAGTATTTT. This sequence joins TRBV4-1 and TRBJ2-3, with D perhaps matching TRBD1 or TRBD2 (6 bases each). The V and J ends lost 10 bases and 5 bases respectively, with 25 bases between them. The CDR3 is 16 amino acids. CDR1 MGHRA and CDR2 YSYEKL come from the germline V gene.

This clonotype was seen repeatedly, ten times or more. Compared with germline, one end of the junction differs, possibly owing to a read error. The chain is built from TRBV6-5 and TRBJ1-1; D uncertain. CDR1 and CDR2 (germline): MNHEY, SVGAGI. The CDR3 contains 13 residues. The CDR3 DNA reads TGTGCCAGCAGTGACTCCGCCGGGACTGAAGCTTTCTTT. This sequence encodes CASSDSAGTEAFF.

Note on this clonotype: A read error may produce the germline difference seen at one junction end. The chain links TRBV12-3 or TRBV12-4 to TRBJ2-5; D remains unclear. The CDR3 sequence is 10 residues long. In nucleotides, the CDR3 is TGTGCCACTTCCCGAGAGGCCCAGTACTTC. This translates into CATSREAQYF.

The rearrangement links TRBV5-1 to TRBJ2-5; D remains unclear. The CDR3 runs to 16 residues. V was pared by 0 bases and J by 4 bases, with 16 bases between. Germline loops: CDR1 SGHRS, CDR2 YFSETQ. This CDR3 is CASSLGARQSGETQYF. DNA of the CDR3: TGCGCCAGCAGCTTGGGTGCCAGACAATCGGGAGAGACCCAGTACTTC.

The chain recombines TRBV7-2 with TRBJ2-1, with 8 bases lining up with TRBD2. The CDR3 loop spans 19 amino acids. Germline assignment: CDR1 SGHTA and CDR2 FQGNSA. Germline trimming cut 4 bases from V and 3 bases from J; bases unmatched to any gene: 17. The CDR3 is CASSSPQREKLGNYNEQFF. The CDR3 DNA is TGTGCCAGCAGCTCCCCCCAGCGGGAGAAACTTGGCAACTACAATGAGCAGTTCTTC.

The chain has TRBV12-3 or TRBV12-4 and TRBJ2-3; 7 nucleotides agree with TRBD2. J was trimmed by 0 bases and V by 3 bases; bases with no gene match: 3. There are 15 residues in the CDR3. CDR3 coding DNA: TGTGCCAGCAGTTTGTGGGGGGGGAGCACAGATACGCAGTATTTT. Its protein product is CASSLWGGSTDTQYF.

A word on this clonotype: A read error may account for a junction end that differs from germline. V gene TRBV12-3 or TRBV12-4 combines with J gene TRBJ2-3, with D perhaps matching TRBD2 (6 bases). This CDR3 contains 13 residues. This CDR3 reads CAGRERDFGTQYF. In DNA form, the CDR3 reads TGTGCCGGCAGAGAGAGGGACTTCGGAACGCAGTATTTT.